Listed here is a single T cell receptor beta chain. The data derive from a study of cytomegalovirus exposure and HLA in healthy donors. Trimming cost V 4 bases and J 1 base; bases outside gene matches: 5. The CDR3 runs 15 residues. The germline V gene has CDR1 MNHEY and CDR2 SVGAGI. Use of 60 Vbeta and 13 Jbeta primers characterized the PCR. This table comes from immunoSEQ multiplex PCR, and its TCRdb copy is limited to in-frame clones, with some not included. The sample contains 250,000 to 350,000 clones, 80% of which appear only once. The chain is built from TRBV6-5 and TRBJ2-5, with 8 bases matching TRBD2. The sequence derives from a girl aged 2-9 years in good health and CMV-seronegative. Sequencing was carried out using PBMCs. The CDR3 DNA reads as TGTGCCAGCAGTTTTAGCGGGGCGATCCAAGAGACCCAGTACTTC. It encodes CASSFSGAIQETQYF.